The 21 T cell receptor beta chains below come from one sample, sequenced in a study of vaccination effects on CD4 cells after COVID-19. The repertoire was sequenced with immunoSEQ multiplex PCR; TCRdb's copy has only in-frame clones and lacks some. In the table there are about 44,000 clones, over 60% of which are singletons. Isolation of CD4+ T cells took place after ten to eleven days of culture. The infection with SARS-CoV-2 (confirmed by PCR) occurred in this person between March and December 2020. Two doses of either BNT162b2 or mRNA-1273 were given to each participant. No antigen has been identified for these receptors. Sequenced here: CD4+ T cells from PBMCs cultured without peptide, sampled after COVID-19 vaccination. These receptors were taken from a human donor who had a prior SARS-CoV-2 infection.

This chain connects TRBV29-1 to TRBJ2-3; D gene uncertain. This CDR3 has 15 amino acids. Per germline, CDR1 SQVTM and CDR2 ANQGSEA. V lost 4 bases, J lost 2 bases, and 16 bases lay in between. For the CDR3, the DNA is TGCAGCGTTGCGGGTCGAAGGTGGGACACAGATACGCAGTATTTT. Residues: CSVAGRRWDTDTQYF.

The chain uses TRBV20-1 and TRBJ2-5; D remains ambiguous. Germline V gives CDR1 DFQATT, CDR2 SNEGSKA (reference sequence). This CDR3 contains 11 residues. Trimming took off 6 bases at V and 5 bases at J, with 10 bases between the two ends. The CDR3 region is CSAVFGETQYF. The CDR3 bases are TGCAGTGCGGTCTTCGGGGAGACCCAGTACTTC.

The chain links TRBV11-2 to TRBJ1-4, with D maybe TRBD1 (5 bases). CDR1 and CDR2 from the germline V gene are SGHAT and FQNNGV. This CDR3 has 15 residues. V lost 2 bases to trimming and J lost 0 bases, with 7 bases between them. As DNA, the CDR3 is TGTGCCAGCAGCTTAACAGGACCAACTAATGAAAAACTGTTTTTT. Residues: CASSLTGPTNEKLFF.

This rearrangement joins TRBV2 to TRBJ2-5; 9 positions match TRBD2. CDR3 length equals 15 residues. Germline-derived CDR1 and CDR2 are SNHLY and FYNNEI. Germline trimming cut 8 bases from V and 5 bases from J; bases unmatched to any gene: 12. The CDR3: CASGGASGMRETQYF. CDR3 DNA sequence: TGTGCCAGCGGCGGCGCTAGCGGGATGAGGGAGACCCAGTACTTC.

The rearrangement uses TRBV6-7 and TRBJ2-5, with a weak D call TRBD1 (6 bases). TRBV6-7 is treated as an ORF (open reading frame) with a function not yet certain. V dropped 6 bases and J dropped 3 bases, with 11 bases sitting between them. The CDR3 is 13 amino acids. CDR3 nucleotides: TGTGCCAGCAGACCGGCAGGGGAAGAGACCCAGTACTTC. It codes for CASRPAGEETQYF.

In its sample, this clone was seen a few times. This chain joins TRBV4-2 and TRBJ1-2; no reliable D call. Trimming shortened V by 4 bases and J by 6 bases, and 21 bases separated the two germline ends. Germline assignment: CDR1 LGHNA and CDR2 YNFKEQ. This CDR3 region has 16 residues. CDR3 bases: TGTGCCAGCAGCCCGAGGACCGGCCCCCTAACGGATGGCTACACCTTC. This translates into CASSPRTGPLTDGYTF.

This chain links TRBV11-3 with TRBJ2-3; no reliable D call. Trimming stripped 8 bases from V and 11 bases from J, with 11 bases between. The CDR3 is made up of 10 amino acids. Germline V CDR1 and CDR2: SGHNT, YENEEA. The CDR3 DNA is TGTGCCAGCGGATTTGAAGAGCAGTATTTT. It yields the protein CASGFEEQYF. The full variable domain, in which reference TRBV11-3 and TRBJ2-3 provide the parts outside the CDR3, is EAGVVQSPRYKIIEKKQPVAFWCNPISGHNTLYWYLQNLGQGPELLIRYENEEAVDDSQLPKDRFSAERLKGVDSTLKIQPAELGDSAVYLCASGFEEQYFGPGTRLTVL.

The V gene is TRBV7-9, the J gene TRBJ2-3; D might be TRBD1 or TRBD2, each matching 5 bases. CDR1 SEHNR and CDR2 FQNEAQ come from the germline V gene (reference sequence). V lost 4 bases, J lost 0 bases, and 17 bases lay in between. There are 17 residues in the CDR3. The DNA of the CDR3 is TGTGCCAGCAGCTCAGCCTTCCGGGGACCTAGCACAGATACGCAGTATTTT. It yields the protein CASSSAFRGPSTDTQYF.

The CDR3 region has the DNA TGTGCCAGCAGCCTTTCTCACGCCGGGGAGCTGTTTTTT. It specifies CASSLSHAGELFF. The chain is built from TRBV3-1 (or the pseudogene TRBV3-2) and TRBJ2-2; D unresolved. Germline loops: CDR1 LGHDT, CDR2 YNNKEL (reference sequence). V was shortened by 4 bases and J by 6 bases, with 9 bases between the two germline ends. The CDR3 is 13 residues long.

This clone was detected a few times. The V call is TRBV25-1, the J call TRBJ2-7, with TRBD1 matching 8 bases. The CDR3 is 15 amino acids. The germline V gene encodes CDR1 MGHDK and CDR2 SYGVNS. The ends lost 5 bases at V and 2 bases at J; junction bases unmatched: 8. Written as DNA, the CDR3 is TGTGCCAGCAGTCCCTCGGGACAGGCCGCCTACGAGCAGTACTTC. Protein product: CASSPSGQAAYEQYF.

CDR3 nucleotide sequence: TGCGCCAGCAGCTTGGGGGCGTCCAGCACCACCCAAGAGACCCAGTACTTC. Translated: CASSLGASSTTQETQYF. This rearrangement joins TRBV5-1 to TRBJ2-5; the D is unclear. The V end lost 0 bases, the J end lost 1 base, and 16 bases lay between the germline ends. The CDR3 length is 17 residues. Looked up from germline, CDR1 is SGHRS and CDR2 is YFSETQ.

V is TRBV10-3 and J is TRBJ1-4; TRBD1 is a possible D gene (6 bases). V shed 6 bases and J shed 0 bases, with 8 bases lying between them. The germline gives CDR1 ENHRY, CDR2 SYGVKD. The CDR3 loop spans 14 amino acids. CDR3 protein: CAIRGTTTNEKLFF. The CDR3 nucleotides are TGTGCCATCAGAGGGACAACAACTAATGAAAAACTGTTTTTT.

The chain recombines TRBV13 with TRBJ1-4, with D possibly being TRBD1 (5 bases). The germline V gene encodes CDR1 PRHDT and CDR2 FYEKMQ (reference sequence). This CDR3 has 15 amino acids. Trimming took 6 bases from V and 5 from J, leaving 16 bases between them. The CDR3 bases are TGTGCCAGCAGTCGTCAGGGAATTACCAATGAAAAACTGTTTTTT. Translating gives CASSRQGITNEKLFF.

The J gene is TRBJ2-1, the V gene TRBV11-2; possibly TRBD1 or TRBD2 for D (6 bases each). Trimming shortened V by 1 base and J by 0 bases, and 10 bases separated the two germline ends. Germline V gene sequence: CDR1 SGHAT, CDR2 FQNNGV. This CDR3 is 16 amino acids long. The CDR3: CASSLGPGASYNEQFF. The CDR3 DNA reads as TGTGCCAGCAGCTTAGGTCCGGGGGCCTCCTACAATGAGCAGTTCTTC.

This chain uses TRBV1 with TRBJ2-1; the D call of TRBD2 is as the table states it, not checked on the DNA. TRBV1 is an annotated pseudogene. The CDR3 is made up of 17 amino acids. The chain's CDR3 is CTSSQAASGDQNNEQFF. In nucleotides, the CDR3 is TGCACCAGCAGCCAAGCGGCTAGCGGAGACCAAAACAATGAGCAGTTCTTC.

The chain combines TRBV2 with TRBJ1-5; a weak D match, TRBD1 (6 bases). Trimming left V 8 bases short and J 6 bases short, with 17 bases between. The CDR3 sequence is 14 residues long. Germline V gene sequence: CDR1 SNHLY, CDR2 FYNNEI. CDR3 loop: CASRTDGTSQPQHF. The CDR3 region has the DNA TGTGCCAGCCGGACGGATGGGACATCTCAGCCCCAGCATTTT.

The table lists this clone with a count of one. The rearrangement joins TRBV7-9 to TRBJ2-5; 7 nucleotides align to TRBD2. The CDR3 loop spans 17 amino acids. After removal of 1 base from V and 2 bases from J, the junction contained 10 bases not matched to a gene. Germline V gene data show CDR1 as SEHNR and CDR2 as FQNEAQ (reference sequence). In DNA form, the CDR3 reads TGTGCCAGCAGCTTAGGGACGCTGACTAGCCGGCAAGAGACCCAGTACTTC. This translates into CASSLGTLTSRQETQYF.

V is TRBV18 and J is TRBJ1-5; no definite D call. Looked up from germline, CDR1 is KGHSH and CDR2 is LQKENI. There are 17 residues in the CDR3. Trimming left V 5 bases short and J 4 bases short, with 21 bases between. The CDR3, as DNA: TGTGCCAGCTCATCCCTACGGGTGGCAGTTACAAATCAGCCCCAGCATTTT. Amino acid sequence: CASSSLRVAVTNQPQHF. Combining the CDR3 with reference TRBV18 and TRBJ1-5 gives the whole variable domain NAGVMQNPRHLVRRRGQEARLRCSPMKGHSHVYWYRQLPEEGLKFMVYLQKENIIDESGMPKERFSAEFPKEGPSILRIQQVVRGDSAAYFCASSSLRVAVTNQPQHFGDGTRLSIL.

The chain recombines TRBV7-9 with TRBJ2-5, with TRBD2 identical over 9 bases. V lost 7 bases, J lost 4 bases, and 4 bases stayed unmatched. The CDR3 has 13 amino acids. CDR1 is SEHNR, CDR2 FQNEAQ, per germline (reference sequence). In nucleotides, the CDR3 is TGTGCCAGCAAAGGCGGGGGGGGAGAGACCCAGTACTTC. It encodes CASKGGGGETQYF.

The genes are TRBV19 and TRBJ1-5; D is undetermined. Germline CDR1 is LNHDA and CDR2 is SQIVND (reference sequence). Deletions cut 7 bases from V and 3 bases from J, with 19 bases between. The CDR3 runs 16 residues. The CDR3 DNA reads TGTGCCAGTACCGAATCCCCGGGGAGGCCCAATCAGCCCCAGCATTTT. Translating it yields CASTESPGRPNQPQHF.

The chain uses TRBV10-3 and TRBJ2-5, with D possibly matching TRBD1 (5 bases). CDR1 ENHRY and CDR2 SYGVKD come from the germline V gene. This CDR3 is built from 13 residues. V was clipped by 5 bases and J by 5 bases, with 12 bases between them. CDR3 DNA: TGTGCCATCAGTTTCCAGGGCGCGGAGACCCAGTACTTC. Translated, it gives CAISFQGAETQYF.